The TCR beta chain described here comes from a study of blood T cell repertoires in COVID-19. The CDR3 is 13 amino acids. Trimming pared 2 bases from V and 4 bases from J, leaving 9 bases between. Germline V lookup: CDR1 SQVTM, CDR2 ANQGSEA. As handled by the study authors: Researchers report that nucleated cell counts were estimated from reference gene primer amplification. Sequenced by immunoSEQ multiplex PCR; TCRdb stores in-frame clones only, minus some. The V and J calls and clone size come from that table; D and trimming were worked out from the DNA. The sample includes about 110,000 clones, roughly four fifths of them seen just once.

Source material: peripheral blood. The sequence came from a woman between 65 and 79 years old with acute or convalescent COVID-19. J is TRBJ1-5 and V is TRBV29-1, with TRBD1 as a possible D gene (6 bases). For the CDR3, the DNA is TGCAGCGTTGAAACAGGGCGGAATCAGCCCCAGCATTTT. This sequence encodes CSVETGRNQPQHF.